One sample yielded the 9 T cell receptor beta chains listed below, sequenced in a study of CD8+CD57+ T cells in acquired aplastic anemia (dated by TCRdb to about 2018). Sequenced using an Illumina HiSeq 2000. Genomic DNA was used as template for profiling of TCR beta VDJ combinations and CDR3 sequences. The public reads were reprocessed in TCRdb via fastp at Q25 and MiXCR, keeping in-frame beta chains. Identical CDR3 protein sequences are pooled into one entry, listed with their most common genes and DNA. Within this sample are 150,000 to 200,000 distinct CDR3 sequences, with nearly 50% of them counted one time only. Clones ranked in the top ten supply 9.7% of the sample. Expansion of CD8+CD57+ cells had been shown by flow cytometry in the patients chosen for sequencing. What was sequenced was sorted CD4+, CD8+, or CD8+CD57+ T cells (not recorded which) from PBMCs. All receptors derive from a human donor with aplastic anemia.

The chain carries TRBV2 and TRBJ2-7; unclear D gene. V was cut by 7 bases and J by 3 bases, with 10 bases left in between. The CDR3 spans 12 residues. Germline V gives CDR1 SNHLY, CDR2 FYNNEI. CDR3 residues: CASNQSRYEQYF. The CDR3, as DNA: TGTGCCAGCAACCAGAGTCGCTACGAGCAGTACTTC.

At least ten counts were recorded for this clonotype. The V gene is TRBV4-1, the J gene TRBJ2-1, with unresolved D. Germline V gene data show CDR1 as MGHRA and CDR2 as YSYEKL. The germline V and J ends were trimmed by 1 base and 8 bases, with 6 bases remaining between them. This CDR3 contains 12 residues. The CDR3: CASSQARYEQFF. The CDR3 region has the DNA TGCGCCAGCAGCCAAGCCCGATATGAGCAGTTCTTC.

This clonotype was counted a few times. The chain links TRBV11-2 to TRBJ2-3, with a tentative D call TRBD1 (6 bases). The CDR3 has 15 amino acids. Per germline, CDR1 SGHAT and CDR2 FQNNGV. V was trimmed by 6 bases and J by 2 bases, leaving 15 bases between them. CDR3 nucleotide sequence: TGTGCCAGCAGGGCGACAGGATTTAACACAGATACGCAGTATTTT. Translated, it gives CASRATGFNTDTQYF.

This clonotype has a count of ten or more. V gene TRBV5-1 combines with J gene TRBJ1-6; TRBD1 agrees at 7 bases. Germline loops: CDR1 SGHRS, CDR2 YFSETQ. This CDR3 has 16 amino acids. The J segment lost 5 bases and the V segment lost 2 bases, leaving 7 bases of the junction unmatched. The CDR3 sequence: CASSFVTGLNNSPLHF. The CDR3 coding sequence is TGCGCCAGCAGCTTTGTGACAGGGTTGAATAATTCACCCCTCCACTTT.

This clonotype has only a few counts. The V gene is TRBV24-1, the J gene TRBJ2-3; D remains unclear. V was pared by 3 bases and J by 6 bases, with 6 bases between. This CDR3 region has 12 residues. CDR1 is KGHDR, CDR2 SFDVKD, per germline. For the CDR3, the DNA is TGTGCCACCAGTGATGCTTGGGATACGCAGTATTTT. Translation gives CATSDAWDTQYF.

V usage is TRBV2 and J usage is TRBJ1-1, with D possibly being TRBD1 (5 bases). V lost 6 bases and J lost 1, with 15 bases in between. This CDR3 region has 15 residues. CDR1 is SNHLY and CDR2 is FYNNEI in the germline V gene. The CDR3 protein is CASSVKRDGNTEAFF. CDR3 nucleotides: TGTGCCAGCAGCGTGAAGCGGGACGGGAACACTGAAGCTTTCTTT.

At least ten counts were recorded for this clonotype. The chain couples TRBV11-2 to TRBJ2-7, with 12 nucleotides matching TRBD2. From germline, CDR1 is SGHAT and CDR2 FQNNGV. The junction had 8 bases not matched to a gene; V was cut back by 5 bases and J by 3 bases. The CDR3 consists of 16 residues. Here the CDR3 reads CASSPGGLAGFYEQYF. Here the CDR3 DNA reads TGTGCCAGCAGCCCTGGGGGACTAGCGGGCTTCTACGAGCAGTACTTC. Variable domain in full (rest from reference TRBV11-2 and TRBJ2-7): EAGVAQSPRYKIIEKRQSVAFWCNPISGHATLYWYQQILGQGPKLLIQFQNNGVVDDSQLPKDRFSAERLKGVDSTLKIQPAKLEDSAVYLCASSPGGLAGFYEQYFGPGTRLTVT.

This chain connects TRBV5-8 to TRBJ2-2; D remains unclear. In germline, CDR1 is SGHTS, CDR2 YDEGEE. The CDR3 runs 15 residues. V lost 2 bases and J 4 bases, leaving 12 bases between the germline ends. The CDR3 loop is CASSFLMAVTGELFF. The CDR3 DNA is TGTGCCAGCAGCTTCTTGATGGCAGTCACCGGGGAGCTGTTTTTT.

This clonotype turned up a few times. J is TRBJ2-1 and V is TRBV20-1; perhaps D is TRBD1 or TRBD2 (5 bases each). The CDR3 length is 14 residues. Trimming stripped 5 bases from V and 0 bases from J, with 11 bases between. CDR1 and CDR2 (germline): DFQATT, SNEGSKA (reference sequence). This chain's CDR3 is CSARGPSSYNEQFF. CDR3 sequence (DNA): TGCAGTGCTCGGGGACCAAGCTCCTACAATGAGCAGTTCTTC.